Here is one T cell receptor beta chain with its context. As yet, its antigen is unknown. Orbital computed tomography and thyroid ultrasound, together with serum TRAb and thyroxine and clinical symptoms, were used for diagnoses. This entry comes from a study of T cells in Graves' hyperthyroidism and ophthalmopathy. Study-wide results and caveats: The model anticipated ophthalmopathy a median 6.5 months pre-onset.

RNA transcripts provided the source from which TCR beta CDR3 regions were amplified. Using the HTBI primer set, a first-round RT-PCR was run on the TCR CDR3. From the multiplex PCR reads, TCRdb called clonotypes with MiXCR, one entry per CDR3 protein. This table holds hundreds of thousands of distinct CDR3 sequences, roughly 14% found once. Germline V lookup: CDR1 SQVTM, CDR2 ANQGSEA. Trimming removed 6 bases at V and 1 base at J, with 9 bases between. This CDR3 is 12 amino acids long. Source material: blood. The chain has TRBV29-1 and TRBJ2-5; no clear D gene. The receptor's source is a woman in her thirties or forties with Graves' ophthalmopathy. The CDR3 DNA is TGCAGCGTCTCCGTCAGCCAAGAGACCCAGTACTTC. This translates into CSVSVSQETQYF.